The 14 T cell receptor beta chains in this list originate from one sample, sequenced in a study of T cell responses to AZD1222 COVID-19 vaccine. Sequencing was performed with immunoSEQ multiplex PCR; in TCRdb, only in-frame clones are kept and a portion is missing. The table lists more than 70,000 clones, about 90% of them singletons. Sequenced material: peripheral blood, taken on day 0 of AZD1222 vaccination. The receptors stem from an adult in good health.

The DNA for the CDR3 is TGTGCCAGCAGCCCGCGGGGGAGAACTGAAGCTTTCTTT. Amino acid sequence: CASSPRGRTEAFF. The V gene is TRBV3-1 (or the pseudogene TRBV3-2), the J gene TRBJ1-1; D possibly corresponds to TRBD1 (5 bases). Germline loops: CDR1 LGHDT, CDR2 YNNKEL (reference sequence). V lost 4 bases and J lost 5, with 11 bases in between. The CDR3 runs to 13 residues.

This clone was picked up a small number of times. Written as DNA, the CDR3 is TGTGCCAGCAGTGACGTCCGTGTTAGGGGTAATCAGCCCCAGCATTTT. Translating it yields CASSDVRVRGNQPQHF. The chain links TRBV6-1 to TRBJ1-5; D is perhaps TRBD1 (5 bases). V lost 3 bases and J lost 4, with 16 bases in between. Germline V gene data show CDR1 as MNHNS and CDR2 as SASEGT. The CDR3 has 16 amino acids.

For the CDR3, the DNA is TGTGCCAGCAGCGTTGGAGTGGGGTACGAGCAGTACTTC. Its translation: CASSVGVGYEQYF. This chain connects TRBV9 to TRBJ2-7; D is ambiguous. This CDR3 is built from 13 residues. Germline V gene data show CDR1 as SGDLS and CDR2 as YYNGEE. V was trimmed by 2 bases and J by 4 bases, leaving 10 bases between them.

The J gene is TRBJ2-2, the V gene TRBV27; no firm D call. Trimming took 3 bases from V and 3 from J, leaving 11 bases between them. Germline V gene data show CDR1 as MNHEY and CDR2 as SMNVEV (reference sequence). This CDR3 comprises 15 residues. The CDR3 DNA reads as TGTGCCAGCAGTTTGTACGTACAACACACCGGGGAGCTGTTTTTT. Translating it yields CASSLYVQHTGELFF.

The chain links TRBV2 to TRBJ2-1; D not resolved. CDR1 SNHLY and CDR2 FYNNEI come from the germline V gene. Trimming stripped 3 bases from V and 2 bases from J, with 8 bases between. The CDR3 has 14 amino acids. Written as DNA, the CDR3 is TGTGCCAGCAGTGATTTTGACACCTACAATGAGCAGTTCTTC. Translating gives CASSDFDTYNEQFF.

The chain recombines TRBV6-5 with TRBJ2-1; D is unresolved. The ends were cut back, 5 bases at V and 10 bases at J, with 12 bases in the middle. This CDR3 is 12 amino acids long. Germline values: CDR1 MNHEY, CDR2 SVGAGI. The DNA of the CDR3 is TGTGCCAGCAGTACCTTCGAGTTGGAGCAGTTCTTC. Translating gives CASSTFELEQFF.

V and J are TRBV5-1 and TRBJ1-3; 11 positions match TRBD1. The ends lost 4 bases at V and 2 bases at J; junction bases unmatched: 2. This CDR3 is built from 15 residues. CDR1 is SGHRS, CDR2 YFSETQ, per germline. The CDR3 here is CASSRGQGAGNTIYF. The CDR3 DNA is TGCGCCAGCAGCAGGGGACAGGGGGCTGGAAACACCATATATTTT.

This chain connects TRBV27 to TRBJ2-3; no clear D gene. Germline-derived CDR1 and CDR2 are MNHEY and SMNVEV (reference sequence). This CDR3 is built from 13 residues. Trimming left V 0 bases short and J 4 bases short, with 5 bases between. The CDR3 coding sequence is TGTGCCAGCAGTTTATCACCCTCAGATACGCAGTATTTT. The encoded protein is CASSLSPSDTQYF.

The V and J genes are TRBV5-1 and TRBJ1-4; no firm D call. In germline, CDR1 is SGHRS, CDR2 YFSETQ. The CDR3 is made up of 12 amino acids. V was trimmed by 7 bases and J by 7 bases, leaving 11 bases between them. CDR3 in DNA: TGCGCCAGCGGATACACGGGTGAAAAACTGTTTTTT. Protein product: CASGYTGEKLFF. The full variable domain, its missing parts supplied by reference TRBV5-1 and TRBJ1-4, is KAGVTQTPRYLIKTRGQQVTLSCSPISGHRSVSWYQQTPGQGLQFLFEYFSETQRNKGNFPGRFSGRQFSNSRSEMNVSTLELGDSALYLCASGYTGEKLFFGSGTQLSVL.

V usage is TRBV10-3 and J usage is TRBJ1-2; D not resolved. Trimming left V 7 bases short and J 5 bases short, with 11 bases between. The germline gives CDR1 ENHRY, CDR2 SYGVKD. The CDR3 consists of 12 residues. The chain's CDR3 is CAITGEGYGYTF. The CDR3 nucleotides are TGTGCCATCACGGGAGAAGGTTATGGCTACACCTTC.

The gene calls are TRBV5-5 and TRBJ1-1; D call uncertain. CDR1 SGHKS and CDR2 YYEKEE come from the germline V gene (reference sequence). V was cut by 5 bases and J by 4 bases, with 9 bases left in between. The CDR3 totals 12 residues. The DNA of the CDR3 is TGTGCCAGCAGTCTGGATCTCACTGAAGCTTTCTTT. Translation: CASSLDLTEAFF.

This sequence joins TRBV5-1 and TRBJ1-2; D gene unclear. In germline, CDR1 is SGHRS, CDR2 YFSETQ. With 0 bases removed from V and 2 bases from J, the gap between germline ends came to 5 bases. CDR3 size: 13 residues. As DNA, the CDR3 is TGCGCCAGCAGCTTGGGGCGGAACTATGGCTACACCTTC. Protein product: CASSLGRNYGYTF.

This chain links TRBV5-1 with TRBJ1-4, with D possibly TRBD1 on 6 matching bases. The germline gives CDR1 SGHRS, CDR2 YFSETQ. This CDR3 has 12 residues. Trimming pared 4 bases from V and 8 bases from J, leaving 9 bases between. As DNA, the CDR3 is TGCGCCAGCAGCCTACAGGGAGAAAAACTGTTTTTT. It encodes CASSLQGEKLFF.

The genes are TRBV4-2 and TRBJ2-7, with unresolved D. V lost 1 base and J lost 0, with 10 bases in between. Germline lookup yields CDR1 LGHNA and CDR2 YNFKEQ. The CDR3 totals 15 residues. The CDR3 nucleotides are TGTGCCAGCAGCCAAGTTTTGACCTCCTCCTACGAGCAGTACTTC. Translation gives CASSQVLTSSYEQYF.